This T cell receptor (beta chain) was profiled in a study of OX40 agonist ivuxolimab in advanced cancers. Sequencing was performed with immunoSEQ multiplex PCR; in TCRdb, only in-frame clones are kept and a portion is missing. The sample holds approximately 65,000 clones, 80% to 95% seen once. The ends lost 0 bases at V and 6 bases at J; junction bases unmatched: 2. CDR1 and CDR2 (germline): SGDLS, YYNGEE. The CDR3 totals 14 residues. The clonotype originates from an adult with an advanced solid tumor such as melanoma, head and neck, liver or kidney cancer. The sequenced sample was CD4+ or CD8+ T cells sorted from blood, obtained in a trial of the OX40 agonist ivuxolimab. V is TRBV9 and J is TRBJ2-1; the match to TRBD1 covers 8 bases. As DNA, the CDR3 is TGTGCCAGCAGCGTAGGAGGACAGGGCAATGAGCAGTTCTTC. Translation: CASSVGGQGNEQFF.